These 26 T cell receptor beta chains were all obtained from the same sample, sequenced in a study of OX40 agonist ivuxolimab in advanced cancers. Libraries were prepared by immunoSEQ multiplex PCR; TCRdb keeps only in-frame clonotypes and omits some of them. The sample carries nearly 95,000 clones, 90% to 95% recorded once. This specimen was CD4+ or CD8+ T cells sorted from blood, taken in a trial of the OX40 agonist ivuxolimab. The source is an adult with an advanced solid tumor such as melanoma, head and neck, liver or kidney cancer.

This rearrangement joins TRBV2 to TRBJ1-5; no clear D gene. The CDR3 runs 15 residues. Germline V gives CDR1 SNHLY, CDR2 FYNNEI. Trimming cost V 4 bases and J 0 bases, with 10 bases left between them. In DNA form, the CDR3 reads TGTGCCAGCAGTGTGTTGGGGAATAGCAATCAGCCCCAGCATTTT. Protein product: CASSVLGNSNQPQHF. Full variable domain (remainder filled in from reference TRBV2 and TRBJ1-5): EPEVTQTPSHQVTQMGQEVILRCVPISNHLYFYWYRQILGQKVEFLVSFYNNEISEKSEIFDDQFSVERPDGSNFTLKIRSTKLEDSAMYFCASSVLGNSNQPQHFGDGTRLSIL.

The chain carries TRBV6-5 and TRBJ2-1; 7 bases map to TRBD1. Trimming at V came to 11 bases and at J to 3 bases, leaving 4 bases not matched to a gene. This CDR3 is built from 12 residues. Looked up from germline, CDR1 is MNHEY and CDR2 is SVGAGI. The CDR3 protein is CAARDSYNEQFF. CDR3 bases: TGTGCCGCCCGGGACAGCTACAATGAGCAGTTCTTC.

The gene calls are TRBV20-1 and TRBJ2-5; no clear D. The CDR3 consists of 11 residues. V lost 6 bases and J lost 9, with 14 bases in between. CDR1 is DFQATT, CDR2 SNEGSKA, per germline (reference sequence). As DNA, the CDR3 is TGCAGTGCACTGTACTGGACCGCCCAGTACTTC. Translating it yields CSALYWTAQYF.

The CDR3 protein is CASSLNFDRGYNGYTF. The DNA of the CDR3 is TGTGCCAGCAGTTTGAACTTCGACAGGGGGTATAATGGCTACACCTTC. This rearrangement joins TRBV27 to TRBJ1-2; 9 nucleotides agree with TRBD1. The CDR3 consists of 16 residues. Per the germline V gene, CDR1 is MNHEY and CDR2 is SMNVEV (reference sequence). V lost 3 bases, J lost 6 bases, and 11 bases stayed unmatched.

This rearrangement joins TRBV28 to TRBJ1-2; weak D call: TRBD1 (6 bases). The germline CDR1 and CDR2 sequences are MDHEN and SYDVKM. Trimming cost V 5 bases and J 6 bases, with 22 bases left between them. This CDR3 has 16 amino acids. The CDR3 here is CASSQVSGAGLDGYTF. As DNA, the CDR3 is TGTGCCAGCAGTCAGGTCTCGGGGGCGGGTTTAGATGGCTACACCTTC.

This rearrangement joins TRBV7-6 to TRBJ2-3; unclear D gene. Germline V CDR1 and CDR2: SGHVS, FNYEAQ. V was trimmed by 2 bases and J by 3 bases, leaving 9 bases between them. The CDR3 runs to 14 residues. The CDR3 DNA follows: TGTGCCAGCAGCTTATATAGTGGAACAGATACGCAGTATTTT. The encoded protein is CASSLYSGTDTQYF.

The V gene is TRBV9, the J gene TRBJ2-5; D gene ambiguous. From germline, CDR1 is SGDLS and CDR2 YYNGEE. V lost 3 bases to trimming and J lost 1 base, with 7 bases between them. CDR3 length: 13 residues. The CDR3 loop is CASSEPTQETQYF. In nucleotides, the CDR3 is TGTGCCAGCAGCGAACCAACCCAAGAGACCCAGTACTTC.

The chain uses TRBV5-6 and TRBJ1-1; D might be TRBD1 (5 bases). The length of the CDR3 is 14 residues. Germline V gene lookup returns CDR1 SGHDT and CDR2 YYEEEE. Trimming removed 2 bases at V and 0 bases at J, with 8 bases between. CDR3 bases: TGTGCCAGCAGCTTCGGGGGACTGAACACTGAAGCTTTCTTT. It codes for CASSFGGLNTEAFF. The full variable domain, rest sourced from reference TRBV5-6 and TRBJ1-1, is DAGVTQSPTHLIKTRGQQVTLRCSPKSGHDTVSWYQQALGQGPQFIFQYYEEEERQRGNFPDRFSGHQFPNYSSELNVNALLLGDSALYLCASSFGGLNTEAFFGQGTRLTVV.

The chain is built from TRBV5-1 and TRBJ2-7, with 8 bases matching TRBD1. From germline, CDR1 is SGHRS and CDR2 YFSETQ. The CDR3 sequence is 15 residues long. V dropped 4 bases and J dropped 1; count of bases not matched to a gene: 7. CDR3 protein: CASSLAGQVSYEQYF. CDR3 DNA: TGCGCCAGCAGCCTGGCGGGACAGGTATCCTACGAGCAGTACTTC.

The chain carries TRBV30 and TRBJ2-1, with 7 nucleotides matching TRBD1. Trimming removed 3 bases from V and 8 bases from J; junction bases left unmatched: 10. The CDR3 loop spans 14 amino acids. Germline CDR1 GTSNPN, CDR2 SVGIG (reference sequence). CDR3 in amino acids: CAWSVRGSLDEQFF. CDR3 coding DNA: TGTGCCTGGAGCGTCAGGGGGTCGTTGGATGAGCAGTTCTTC.

The chain recombines TRBV5-6 with TRBJ2-5; 8 bases agree with TRBD2. Germline assignment: CDR1 SGHDT and CDR2 YYEEEE. The CDR3 extends over 13 amino acids. Losses at the gene ends were 2 bases for V and 4 bases for J; bases not matched to a gene: 1. The CDR3 region has the DNA TGTGCCAGCAGCTTAACTAGCGGAGAGACCCAGTACTTC. It specifies CASSLTSGETQYF.

The J gene is TRBJ1-4, the V gene TRBV7-8; D may be TRBD1 (6 bases). V was clipped by 1 base and J by 7 bases, with 13 bases between them. The CDR3 length is 15 residues. The germline gives CDR1 SGHVS, CDR2 FQNEAQ. The CDR3, as DNA: TGTGCCAGCAGCTTAGGCGCAGGGGTGAGTGAAAAACTGTTTTTT. Translated, it gives CASSLGAGVSEKLFF.

This clone was seen a single time. J is TRBJ2-1 and V is TRBV2; 16 bases fit TRBD2. The CDR3 has 21 amino acids. J lost 2 bases, V lost 5 bases, and 15 bases had no gene match. CDR1 is SNHLY, CDR2 FYNNEI, per germline. The DNA for the CDR3 is TGTGCCAGCAGTATACAGCGCCCCGGGACTAGCGGGGGGGTGGCCTACAATGAGCAGTTCTTC. Translating gives CASSIQRPGTSGGVAYNEQFF.

This clone was detected once. The V gene is TRBV10-2, the J gene TRBJ1-2; perhaps TRBD1 as D (5 bases). This CDR3 spans 14 amino acids. Germline CDR1 is WSHSY and CDR2 is SAAADI. V shed 1 base and J shed 4 bases, with 10 bases lying between them. In nucleotides, the CDR3 is TGCGCCAGCAGTGAGTTAGGGGCGGGCTATGGCTACACCTTC. Its protein is CASSELGAGYGYTF.

The chain is built from TRBV11-2 and TRBJ2-1, with 10 bases identical to TRBD2. Trimming took 5 bases from V and 7 from J; bases not matched to a gene: 11. The germline gives CDR1 SGHAT, CDR2 FQNNGV. This CDR3 is built from 16 residues. CDR3 sequence: CASSPAGTSVSNEQFF. DNA for the CDR3: TGTGCCAGCAGCCCAGCCGGGACTAGCGTATCAAATGAGCAGTTCTTC.

V and J are TRBV27 and TRBJ2-1, with D possibly matching TRBD2 (6 bases). Germline CDR1 reads MNHEY; CDR2 reads SMNVEV (reference sequence). V lost 5 bases and J lost 8, with 31 bases in between. The CDR3 consists of 19 residues. The CDR3 loop reads CASSPPYGVLEGRYDEQFF. CDR3 DNA sequence: TGTGCCAGCAGTCCACCTTATGGAGTTCTGGAGGGCCGATACGATGAGCAGTTCTTC.

The rearrangement joins TRBV27 to TRBJ2-7; D gene unclear. V was trimmed by 3 bases and J by 2 bases, leaving 11 bases between them. The CDR3 has 14 amino acids. The V gene's germline CDR1 is MNHEY and CDR2 SMNVEV (reference sequence). Written as DNA, the CDR3 is TGTGCCAGCAGTTTTAGGGCCCCTGCCTACGAGCAGTACTTC. It is translated as CASSFRAPAYEQYF.

The V gene is TRBV9, the J gene TRBJ2-2; D may be TRBD1 (7 bases). V shed 1 base and J shed 0 bases, with 13 bases lying between them. This CDR3 has 17 amino acids. Per germline, CDR1 SGDLS and CDR2 YYNGEE. CDR3 bases: TGTGCCAGCAGCGTATGGAGGGACAGCGCGAACACCGGGGAGCTGTTTTTT. This encodes CASSVWRDSANTGELFF.

The CDR3 loop is CAISESPGHQETQYF. The DNA for the CDR3 is TGTGCCATCAGTGAGTCGCCGGGACATCAAGAGACCCAGTACTTC. The J gene is TRBJ2-5, the V gene TRBV10-3, with D perhaps matching TRBD1 (6 bases). CDR1 is ENHRY and CDR2 is SYGVKD in the germline V gene. The CDR3 spans 15 residues. V was trimmed by 0 bases and J by 2 bases, leaving 10 bases between them.

The chain is built from TRBV7-9 and TRBJ2-7; D ambiguous. The CDR3 totals 13 residues. Per the germline V gene, CDR1 is SEHNR and CDR2 is FQNEAQ (reference sequence). V lost 2 bases and J 2 bases, leaving 7 bases between the germline ends. The DNA for the CDR3 is TGTGCCAGCAGCTTATCCCTAGCCTACGAGCAGTACTTC. Encoded protein: CASSLSLAYEQYF.

The chain carries TRBV2 and TRBJ1-2, with D possibly matching TRBD1 (5 bases). Germline V CDR1 and CDR2: SNHLY, FYNNEI. V was clipped by 10 bases and J by 0 bases, with 12 bases between them. The CDR3 totals 13 residues. Here the CDR3 reads CATRTIPNYGYTF. As DNA, the CDR3 is TGTGCCACCAGGACAATTCCTAACTATGGCTACACCTTC.

This chain links TRBV6-5 with TRBJ2-7, with a weak D call TRBD2 (6 bases). V lost 5 bases to trimming and J lost 2 bases, with 13 bases between them. Germline CDR1 MNHEY, CDR2 SVGAGI. The CDR3 consists of 14 residues. The CDR3 loop is CASSGGFGAYEQYF. The CDR3, as DNA: TGTGCCAGCAGTGGGGGGTTCGGGGCCTACGAGCAGTACTTC.

With regard to this clone: Its ends do not fully match the called genes, so a read error is possible. This sequence joins TRBV5-1 and TRBJ2-7; TRBD1 agrees at 11 bases. This CDR3 has 14 residues. Germline lookup yields CDR1 SGHRS and CDR2 YFSETQ. The CDR3 spells CASSPWDRGNEQYF. The CDR3 region has the DNA TGTGCCAGCAGCCCGTGGGACAGGGGGAACGAGCAGTACTTC.

This clone turned up a few times. This chain connects TRBV7-8 to TRBJ2-7; possibly TRBD2 for D (5 bases). CDR1 and CDR2 (germline): SGHVS, FQNEAQ. This CDR3 is built from 17 residues. Trimming removed 2 bases at V and 0 bases at J, with 17 bases between. CDR3 nucleotides: TGTGCCAGCAGCTTACACCGAGAACTAGAGACCTCCTACGAGCAGTACTTC. This sequence encodes CASSLHRELETSYEQYF.

J is TRBJ2-5 and V is TRBV5-1; D call uncertain. The CDR3 extends over 16 amino acids. The V gene's germline CDR1 is SGHRS and CDR2 YFSETQ. V shed 0 bases and J shed 0 bases, with 12 bases lying between them. DNA of the CDR3: TGCGCCAGCAGCTTGGAAGGCTCTTCCTACCAAGAGACCCAGTACTTC. This gives the protein CASSLEGSSYQETQYF.

V is TRBV2 and J is TRBJ1-5; maybe TRBD1 (6 bases). Trimming took off 7 bases at V and 4 bases at J, with 14 bases between the two ends. This CDR3 is built from 14 residues. Germline V gene data show CDR1 as SNHLY and CDR2 as FYNNEI. The CDR3 protein is CASTRGLSNQPQHF. The CDR3 DNA follows: TGTGCCAGCACCCGGGGGCTTTCGAATCAGCCCCAGCATTTT.